The 4 T cell receptor beta chains presented below share a single source sample, sequenced in a study of shared clonotypes between healthy human individuals. Here immunoSEQ multiplex PCR was the method, and the copy in TCRdb shows in-frame clones only, minus some. The sample shows roughly 1.5 million clones, approximately 98% of them seen only once. The sequenced material came from naive CD4+ T cells sorted from blood. Subset of the sample: CD45RA+ positively selected. All receptors derive from a young man in good health.

The rearrangement uses TRBV19 and TRBJ1-1, with unresolved D. V was cut by 5 bases and J by 7 bases, with 11 bases left in between. From germline, CDR1 is LNHDA and CDR2 SQIVND (reference sequence). This CDR3 has 12 residues. In DNA form, the CDR3 reads TGTGCCAGTAGTCCCCGGTCCAGTGAAGCTTTCTTT. Its protein is CASSPRSSEAFF.

The chain is built from TRBV7-8 and TRBJ1-2, with D possibly TRBD1 on 5 matching bases. Trimming cost V 1 base and J 4 bases, with 13 bases left between them. The CDR3 has 15 amino acids. Germline CDR1 and CDR2: SGHVS and FQNEAQ. The CDR3 DNA reads as TGTGCCAGCAGCTTAGGGGGCCTCTCGCCCTATGGCTACACCTTC. It yields the protein CASSLGGLSPYGYTF. Full variable domain (missing parts from reference TRBV7-8 and TRBJ1-2): GAGVSQSPRYKVAKRGQDVALRCDPISGHVSLFWYQQALGQGPEFLTYFQNEAQLDKSGLPSDRFFAERPEGSVSTLKIQRTQQEDSAVYLCASSLGGLSPYGYTFGSGTRLTVV.

Turning to this clone: Other nucleotide sequences in the sample specify the same CDR3. The genes are TRBV5-1 and TRBJ2-2; TRBD1 matches 7 bases. This CDR3 comprises 14 residues. Trimming took 4 bases from V and 3 from J; bases not matched to a gene: 3. CDR1 SGHRS and CDR2 YFSETQ come from the germline V gene. CDR3 in amino acids: CASSPGTDTGELFF. The CDR3 bases are TGCGCCAGCAGCCCCGGGACAGACACCGGGGAGCTGTTTTTT.

The rearrangement links TRBV28 to TRBJ1-4; no clear D. Germline CDR1 is MDHEN and CDR2 is SYDVKM. The V and J ends lost 3 bases and 10 bases respectively, with 9 bases between them. The CDR3 has 12 amino acids. The CDR3 sequence: CASSFEQIKLFF. As DNA, the CDR3 is TGTGCCAGCAGTTTTGAACAGATAAAACTGTTTTTT.